This TCR beta chain was sequenced during a study of cytotoxic CD8 clonotypes in ibrutinib-treated CLL (dated by TCRdb to the early 2020s). Notes on the research overall: In this cohort, approximately 15 patients were treatment-naive and ten to twelve were relapsed/refractory, while under 18 had unmutated IGHV. Partial responses were observed in about 25 patients and complete responses in 2; after a median follow-up of 68 months, remission was maintained in 15 or so patients and progression was observed in some twelve. Response samples were taken after a median of approximately a year on treatment, ranging from about 6 to 36 months. Samples averaged about 260,000 productive templates and 94,082 productive rearrangements. Of the roughly 81 people in the trial, around 25 had longitudinal samples available. Cryopreserved peripheral blood mononuclear cells were obtained prior to treatment, at the time of response, and at either disease progression or sustained remission. Every sample from remission and from progressive disease was obtained while the patients were still on ibrutinib. Points the paper makes about the study in general: At ibrutinib response clonality went up, during sustained remission it held steady, and at progression it dropped back toward baseline. Baseline clonality exceeded that of age-matched healthy donors and correlated strongly with circulating CD8+ T-cell counts. Public clonotypes were rare and either contracted or stayed stable during treatment, and the rise in clonality at ibrutinib response reflected the expansion of private clonotypes. Sampling times were not matched between sustained-remission and progressing patients, and lymph node repertoires were not studied.

A note on this clone: Its antigen is still unknown. It has no much larger one-base neighbor in the sample; base qualities were not kept.

The CDR3, cysteine through phenylalanine, is 11 amino acids long. Of the read, only the CDR3 DNA is kept; its 33 bases are in frame from base 1. Via the germline V gene, CDR1 is SGHRS and CDR2 YFSETQ. V loses 0 bases of germline sequence and J loses 15 bases, and the interval between the two ends is 10 bases. The time point label on this specimen signifies: around 25 months on ibrutinib. For TCR beta library preparation, about 2.1 micrograms of genomic DNA were extracted from the cryopreserved PBMCs. High-throughput TCR beta sequencing was performed on longitudinal blood samples from CLL patients receiving ibrutinib monotherapy. The patients took part in an open-label, single-center phase 2 trial of ibrutinib monotherapy. Each clonotype received, on average, about 9.7x coverage in deep resolution sequencing performed on a MiSeq, where the target depth lay between 1 in 1 million and 1 in 200,000 T cells. The immunoSEQ hsTCRB Kit was used to generate the TCR beta libraries. The authors' analysis ran thus. The data were analyzed with ImmunoSEQ Analyzer and ImmunoSEQ Data Assistant, and V, D and J gene assignments followed IMGT definitions. Clonality, which ranges from 0 to 1, was calculated as one minus the normalized Shannon entropy of productive rearrangement frequencies. Only overrepresented clonotypes making up at least 0.05% of each patient's repertoire were included in the public clonotype analysis. Some 13 age-matched healthy donor repertoires from immuneACCESS were used as controls for clonality. In its TCRdb copy, this immuneACCESS table keeps in-frame sequences only and misses some clones. Where compared with another copy, unresolved V genes explain less than half of these, and the others have no known cause. D and trimming come from the DNA, and the V and J calls and clone size come from that table. The sample table lists hundreds of thousands of clones, around three quarters of them with a count of one. About 16% of the sample is taken by the ten largest.

The TCR comes from a human donor with chronic lymphocytic leukemia. The sequence joins TRBV5-1 to TRBJ2-1; a tentative D call is TRBD1 (5 bases match). Material: PBMCs, obtained after 24 months of ibrutinib treatment. The base sequence is TGCGCCAGCAGCTTGGAAGGACACTGGTTCTTC. The encoded protein is CASSLEGHWFF. Beyond the CDR3, the reference TRBV5-1 and TRBJ2-1 genes provide the residues; the full variable domain reads: KAGVTQTPRYLIKTRGQQVTLSCSPISGHRSVSWYQQTPGQGLQFLFEYFSETQRNKGNFPGRFSGRQFSNSRSEMNVSTLELGDSALYLCASSLEGHWFFGPGTRLTVL.